This TCR beta chain emerged from a study of shared clonotypes between healthy human individuals. Overall study: CD4 naive and CD4 memory each took three plates per donor, while CD8 naive took two and CD8 memory one.

In germline, CDR1 is SEHNR, CDR2 FQNEAQ (reference sequence). V lost 1 base, J lost 2 bases, and 10 bases lay in between. The CDR3 contains 15 residues. Donors comprised healthy HIV-negative adults lacking recent acute infections or vaccinations. The study ran the assay at deep level. Replicate PCRs for sorted subsets used around 200 ng DNA; this equaled about 30,000 T cell genomes. This table comes from immunoSEQ multiplex PCR, and its TCRdb copy is limited to in-frame clones, with some not included. Of about 1.4 million clones in the sample, around 95% are singletons; the top ten hold roughly 1.2%. This sequence was found in a man in his thirties or forties in good health. The rearrangement joins TRBV7-9 to TRBJ2-3; D remains ambiguous. The sequencing input was naive CD4+ T cells sorted from blood. Subset defined: CD45RA+ positively selected. The CDR3 DNA follows: TGTGCCAGCAGCTTAGACGTAGGGATCACAGATACGCAGTATTTT. The encoded protein is CASSLDVGITDTQYF.